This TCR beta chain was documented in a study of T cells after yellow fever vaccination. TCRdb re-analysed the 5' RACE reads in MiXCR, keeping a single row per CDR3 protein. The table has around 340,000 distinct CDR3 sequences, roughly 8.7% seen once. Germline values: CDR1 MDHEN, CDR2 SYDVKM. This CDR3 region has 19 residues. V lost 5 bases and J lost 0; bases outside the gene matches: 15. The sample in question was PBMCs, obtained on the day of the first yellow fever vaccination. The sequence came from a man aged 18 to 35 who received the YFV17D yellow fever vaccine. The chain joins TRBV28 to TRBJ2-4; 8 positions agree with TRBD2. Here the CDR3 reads CASSTHPGGDRLAKNIQYF. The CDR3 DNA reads TGTGCCAGCAGTACCCACCCGGGGGGGGATAGGTTAGCCAAAAACATTCAGTACTTC.